This T cell receptor beta chain appears in the sequencing data of a study of T-cell reconstitution after alpha-beta-depleted transplantation in children. Study outcomes and limitations: Reports say that about two months after transplant, the alpha-beta T cells came out of several hundred graft clones that had expanded. The origin of high day-60 TCRbeta diversity in some patients lay in surviving recipient T cells and thymic progenitors. Most T-cell counts and diversity one year after the transplant came from T cells that were newly produced.

As it was prepared, the TCRbeta library received unique molecular identifiers. MiXCR, run by TCRdb on the PCR reads, gives a single entry per CDR3 protein. Of hundreds of thousands of distinct CDR3 sequences in the sample, 16% were seen once. As regards this clonotype: The antigen remains undetermined.

The sequence came from a male patient younger than 18 who had a stem cell transplant for acute lymphoblastic leukemia, so the T cells may come from the graft donor. The source material was PBMCs, mostly from graft donor cells, sampled 360 days after TCRalphabeta/CD19-depleted stem cell transplant.

CDR3 sequence reads: CASSYSTLARNEQYF. In nucleotides, the CDR3 is TGTGCCAGCAGTTACTCCACACTAGCGCGCAACGAGCAGTACTTC. This sequence joins TRBV6-5 and TRBJ2-7; 7 bases match TRBD2. The germline gives CDR1 MNHEY, CDR2 SVGAGI. The V and J ends lost 0 bases and 5 bases, in that order; junction bases with no gene match: 7. The CDR3 loop spans 15 amino acids.